These 21 T cell receptor beta chains share one sample of origin, sequenced in a study of human T cells and chemical hapten exposure. TCRdb re-derived calls from the RACE reads in MiXCR, one entry per CDR3 protein. Among roughly 46,000 distinct CDR3 sequences listed, about 4.1% were seen once. Specified time point: healthy volunteer bleed at 2 weeks. Total RNA was extracted from unfractionated whole blood. Sequenced sample: whole blood. The receptors derive from a human donor in good health. Some clones in this sample may be carry-over from other donors' samples.

This clonotype was counted ten times or more. The chain joins TRBV12-3 or TRBV12-4 to TRBJ1-4; D is unclear. Trimming stripped 3 bases from V and 0 bases from J, with 11 bases between. The CDR3 sequence is 16 residues long. The CDR3 region has the DNA TGTGCCAGCAGTTTTCTGCTAGGATCAACTAATGAAAAACTGTTTTTT. It translates to CASSFLLGSTNEKLFF.

The rearrangement joins TRBV11-2 to TRBJ1-4, with D possibly being TRBD1 (5 bases). The germline gives CDR1 SGHAT, CDR2 FQNNGV. The V end lost 2 bases, the J end lost 6 bases, and 13 bases lay between the germline ends. The CDR3 spans 15 residues. This chain's CDR3 is CASSLFQGVDEKLFF. The DNA for the CDR3 is TGTGCCAGCAGCTTATTTCAAGGGGTGGATGAAAAACTGTTTTTT.

A few counts support this clonotype. This chain connects TRBV9 to TRBJ2-1, with a tentative D call TRBD2 (5 bases). Germline V gene lookup returns CDR1 SGDLS and CDR2 YYNGEE. V was pared by 0 bases and J by 9 bases, with 10 bases between. The CDR3 length is 13 residues. CDR3 in DNA: TGTGCCAGCAGCGTAGTACGTGGAGGTGAGCAGTTCTTC. Its protein is CASSVVRGGEQFF. Looking up the rest from reference TRBV9 and TRBJ2-1 gives the full variable domain: DSGVTQTPKHLITATGQRVTLRCSPRSGDLSVYWYQQSLDQGLQFLIQYYNGEERAKGNILERFSAQQFPDLHSELNLSSLELGDSALYFCASSVVRGGEQFFGPGTRLTVL.

This clonotype was seen many times. The rearrangement links TRBV6-1 to TRBJ2-3, with D possibly matching TRBD2 (6 bases). The CDR3 consists of 16 residues. From germline, CDR1 is MNHNS and CDR2 SASEGT. V was trimmed by 2 bases and J by 5 bases, leaving 17 bases between them. The CDR3 here is CASSEMDGSVKDTQYF. In nucleotides, the CDR3 is TGTGCCAGCAGTGAAATGGACGGGAGCGTGAAAGATACGCAGTATTTT.

This clonotype came up many times. V gene TRBV24-1 combines with J gene TRBJ2-1; D gene uncertain. The germline V gene has CDR1 KGHDR and CDR2 SFDVKD. V was trimmed by 0 bases and J by 8 bases, leaving 7 bases between them. CDR3 length: 13 amino acids. The CDR3 region is CATSDLNHHEQFF. The CDR3 coding sequence is TGTGCCACCAGTGATTTGAATCACCATGAGCAGTTCTTC.

The table lists this clonotype with many counts. The rearrangement joins TRBV28 to TRBJ1-5; D unclear. The CDR3 covers 16 residues. The germline gives CDR1 MDHEN, CDR2 SYDVKM. The ends were cut back, 5 bases at V and 2 bases at J, with 16 bases in the middle. The CDR3 region has the DNA TGTGCCAGCAGTCCCCTCCGGGGTGGGGGCAATCAGCCCCAGCATTTT. This encodes CASSPLRGGGNQPQHF.

This clonotype came up many times. V is TRBV20-1 and J is TRBJ2-4, with 7 bases identical to TRBD2. The CDR3 is made up of 16 amino acids. Trimming took 5 bases from V and 1 from J; bases not matched to a gene: 11. Germline CDR1 DFQATT, CDR2 SNEGSKA (reference sequence). For the CDR3, the DNA is TGCAGTGCTCAAGAGCTGGGAGGGCGGGCCAAAAACATTCAGTACTTC. Translation gives CSAQELGGRAKNIQYF.

Ten or more counts support this clonotype. The genes are TRBV7-6 and TRBJ2-4, with TRBD1 as a possible D gene (6 bases). The V end was cut by 1 base, the J end by 1 base, with 11 bases between. The CDR3 consists of 16 residues. Germline loops: CDR1 SGHVS, CDR2 FNYEAQ. The DNA of the CDR3 is TGTGCCAGCAGCTTAGGGACAGCGCAGGCCAAAAACATTCAGTACTTC. The encoded protein is CASSLGTAQAKNIQYF.

In its sample, this clonotype was seen many times. The chain carries TRBV7-9 and TRBJ2-1; D gene unclear. Germline assignment: CDR1 SEHNR and CDR2 FQNEAQ (reference sequence). Trimming removed 4 bases at V and 12 bases at J, with 16 bases between. CDR3 length equals 13 residues. The CDR3 coding sequence is TGTGCCAGCAGCTCGCAACAACCCTTAGGGCAGTTCTTC. This encodes CASSSQQPLGQFF.

This chain links TRBV12-3 or TRBV12-4 with TRBJ2-1, with a tentative D call TRBD2 (5 bases). The CDR3 spans 15 residues. The V and J ends lost 0 bases and 8 bases respectively, with 14 bases between them. The CDR3 sequence is CASSLAGVVSYEQFF. The CDR3 bases are TGTGCCAGCAGTTTAGCGGGAGTGGTGTCCTATGAGCAGTTCTTC.

As to this clonotype: Possible read error: a much larger clone is one base away. The V call is TRBV20-1, the J call TRBJ1-2; D ambiguous. The CDR3 is made up of 13 amino acids. The V gene's germline CDR1 is DFQATT and CDR2 SNEGSKA (reference sequence). Trimming pared 3 bases from V and 1 base from J, leaving 9 bases between. The CDR3 reads CSASGHYNYGYTF. The CDR3 nucleotides read TGCAGTGCTAGCGGCCATTATAACTATGGCTACACCTTC.

In its sample, this clonotype was seen a few times. The chain combines TRBV27 with TRBJ1-1; possibly TRBD1 for D (5 bases). This CDR3 contains 14 residues. CDR1 and CDR2 (germline): MNHEY, SMNVEV (reference sequence). V lost 5 bases and J 8 bases, leaving 18 bases between the germline ends. The CDR3 DNA is TGTGCCAGCAGTATCCACGAGGCCGGGGGGGAAGCTTTCTTT. It yields the protein CASSIHEAGGEAFF.

The table lists this clonotype with a few counts. The rearrangement links TRBV29-1 to TRBJ1-2; 9 bases match TRBD1. CDR1 and CDR2 (germline): SQVTM, ANQGSEA. This CDR3 has 13 residues. V gave up 4 bases and J gave up 11 bases; unmatched junction bases: 11. CDR3 sequence: CSVAPGQGGGYTF. The CDR3, as DNA: TGCAGCGTTGCGCCGGGACAGGGAGGTGGTTACACCTTC.

This clonotype was seen a handful of times. This chain joins TRBV28 and TRBJ1-2; 9 bases are shared with TRBD1. Per the germline V gene, CDR1 is MDHEN and CDR2 is SYDVKM. The CDR3 contains 19 residues. V was pared by 6 bases and J by 7 bases, with 24 bases of the junction left unmatched. The CDR3, as DNA: TGTGCCAGCAGCCCCGCTGTAGGGACAGGGAGGATGAGGCGACGTGGCTACACCTTC. Its protein product is CASSPAVGTGRMRRRGYTF.

This clonotype was seen many times. The CDR3 nucleotides read TGTGCCAGCAGTCTCACGCTAGTCACAGATACGCAGTATTTT. It specifies CASSLTLVTDTQYF. This chain connects TRBV6-5 to TRBJ2-3; D ambiguous. Germline-derived CDR1 and CDR2 are MNHEY and SVGAGI. Deletions cut 5 bases from V and 2 bases from J, with 11 bases between. This CDR3 has 14 residues.

This clonotype was seen ten or more times. The gene calls are TRBV27 and TRBJ1-2, with TRBD1 as a possible D gene (5 bases). The CDR3 consists of 16 residues. V was shortened by 5 bases and J by 0 bases, with 16 bases between the two germline ends. CDR1 is MNHEY and CDR2 is SMNVEV in the germline V gene (reference sequence). CDR3 in DNA: TGTGCCAGCAGTCCATCCCGCAGGGCGGCTAACTATGGCTACACCTTC. This codes for CASSPSRRAANYGYTF.

V usage is TRBV6-2 or TRBV6-3 and J usage is TRBJ2-3, with TRBD2 as a possible D gene (6 bases). V was pared by 7 bases and J by 0 bases, with 11 bases between. The CDR3 is 14 residues long. Germline V CDR1 and CDR2: MNHEY, SVGEGT. Written as DNA, the CDR3 is TGTGCCAGCATTGGGCTAGCGAGCACAGATACGCAGTATTTT. This translates into CASIGLASTDTQYF.

The V call is TRBV4-1, the J call TRBJ2-3; D is perhaps TRBD2 (6 bases). V gave up 1 base and J gave up 0 bases, with 11 bases separating them. Per the germline V gene, CDR1 is MGHRA and CDR2 is YSYEKL. The CDR3 spans 16 residues. The CDR3 nucleotides read TGCGCCAGCAGCCAAGTGGCTGGGACTAGCACAGATACGCAGTATTTT. This translates into CASSQVAGTSTDTQYF.

This clonotype was detected many times. The chain is built from TRBV7-9 and TRBJ2-1; 11 positions agree with TRBD2. This CDR3 is 16 amino acids long. Germline V gene sequence: CDR1 SEHNR, CDR2 FQNEAQ (reference sequence). J lost 4 bases, V lost 3 bases, and 5 bases had no gene match. CDR3: CASSLGGTSGYNEQFF. CDR3 sequence (DNA): TGTGCCAGCAGCTTGGGAGGGACTAGCGGTTACAATGAGCAGTTCTTC.

This clonotype was recorded many times. This chain joins TRBV2 and TRBJ2-1, with 10 bases lining up with TRBD2. Germline loops: CDR1 SNHLY, CDR2 FYNNEI. V shed 8 bases, J shed 8 bases, and the junction held 12 bases outside the gene matches. This CDR3 is built from 15 residues. The CDR3: CASRAPSGRADEQFF. In DNA form, the CDR3 reads TGTGCCAGCCGGGCCCCCAGCGGGAGGGCGGATGAGCAGTTCTTC.

A few counts support this clonotype. The V call is TRBV7-9, the J call TRBJ2-7; D gene ambiguous. The V gene lost 5 bases and the J gene lost 5 bases, with 13 bases spanning the gap. There are 13 residues in the CDR3. Germline CDR1 and CDR2: SEHNR and FQNEAQ (reference sequence). CDR3 nucleotides: TGTGCCAGCAGCCCCGTCTATGAGAACGAGCAGTACTTC. Its translation: CASSPVYENEQYF. The variable domain in full, completed from reference TRBV7-9 and TRBJ2-7, reads DTGVSQNPRHKITKRGQNVTFRCDPISEHNRLYWYRQTLGQGPEFLTYFQNEAQLEKSRLLSDRFSAERPKGSFSTLEIQRTEQGDSAMYLCASSPVYENEQYFGPGTRLTVT.